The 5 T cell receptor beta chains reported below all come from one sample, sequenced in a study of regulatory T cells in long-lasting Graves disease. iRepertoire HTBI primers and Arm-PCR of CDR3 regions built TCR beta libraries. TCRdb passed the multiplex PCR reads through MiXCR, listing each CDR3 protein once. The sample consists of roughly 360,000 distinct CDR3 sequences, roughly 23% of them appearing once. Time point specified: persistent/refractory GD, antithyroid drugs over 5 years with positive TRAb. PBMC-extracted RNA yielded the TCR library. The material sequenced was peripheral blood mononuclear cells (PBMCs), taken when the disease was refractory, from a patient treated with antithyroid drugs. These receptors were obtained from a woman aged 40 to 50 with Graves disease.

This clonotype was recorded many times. This CDR3 is CASSLRQGAREQYF. The CDR3 DNA is TGTGCCAGCAGTTTACGACAGGGGGCCCGCGAGCAGTACTTC. This rearrangement joins TRBV12-3 or TRBV12-4 to TRBJ2-7, with TRBD1 matching over 10 bases. The V segment lost 2 bases and the J segment 6 bases; nucleotides outside the gene matches: 4. The CDR3 spans 14 residues.

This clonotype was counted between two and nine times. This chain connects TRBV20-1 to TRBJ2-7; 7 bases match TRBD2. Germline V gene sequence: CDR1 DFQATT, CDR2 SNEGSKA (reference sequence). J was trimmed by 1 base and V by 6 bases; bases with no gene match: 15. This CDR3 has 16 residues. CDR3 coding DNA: TGCAGTGCCAGTGCGGGGGTAGACAGTTCATCCTACGAGCAGTACTTC. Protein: CSASAGVDSSSYEQYF.

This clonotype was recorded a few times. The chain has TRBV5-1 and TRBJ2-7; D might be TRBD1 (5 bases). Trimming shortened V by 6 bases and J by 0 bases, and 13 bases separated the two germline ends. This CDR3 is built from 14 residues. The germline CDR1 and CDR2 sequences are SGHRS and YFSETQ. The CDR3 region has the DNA TGCGCCAGCAAGGATGAAGGGGACTCCTACGAGCAGTACTTC. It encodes CASKDEGDSYEQYF.

This CDR3 is CASSYGLAGANEQFF. In nucleotides, the CDR3 is TGTGCCAGCAGTTACGGGCTAGCGGGGGCCAATGAGCAGTTCTTC. V and J are TRBV6-5 and TRBJ2-1; 10 bases fit TRBD2. This CDR3 is built from 15 residues. Germline V gene data show CDR1 as MNHEY and CDR2 as SVGAGI. J was trimmed by 6 bases and V by 2 bases; bases with no gene match: 4.

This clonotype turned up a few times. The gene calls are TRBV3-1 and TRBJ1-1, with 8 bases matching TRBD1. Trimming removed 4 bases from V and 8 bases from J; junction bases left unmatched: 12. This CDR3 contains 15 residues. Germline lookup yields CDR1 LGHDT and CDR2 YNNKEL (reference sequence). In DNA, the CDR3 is TGTGCCAGCAGCCTTAAGGGGCTCGGGACAGGCGAAGCTTTCTTT. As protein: CASSLKGLGTGEAFF. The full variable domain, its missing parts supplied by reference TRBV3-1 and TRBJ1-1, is DTAVSQTPKYLVTQMGNDKSIKCEQNLGHDTMYWYKQDSKKFLKIMFSYNNKELIINETVPNRFSPKSPDKAHLNLHINSLELGDSAVYFCASSLKGLGTGEAFFGQGTRLTVV.